The sequence of this T cell receptor (beta chain) was determined in a study of blood T cells in healthy people across ages. Investigators took around 10 milliliters of peripheral blood from every donor. Per-sample yields of isolated PBMCs were at least 7 million. There are 17 residues in the CDR3. V lost 3 bases and J 0 bases, leaving 18 bases between the germline ends. PCR was performed a second time for roughly 7 to 11 cycles using a sample-barcoded 5' primer and a J-beta primer mix. TCRdb itself ran the 5' RACE reads through MiXCR, one entry per CDR3 protein. The repertoire consists of 580,000 or so distinct CDR3 sequences, with under 55% occurring once and the leading ten covering roughly 25%. Broader study findings: Reliance upon unsorted PBMCs precluded definitive naive versus antigen-experienced comparison.

This clonotype was recorded at least ten times. As yet, its antigen is unknown. This TCR came from a man older than 75 in good health. This chain connects TRBV12-3 or TRBV12-4 to TRBJ2-7; D gene uncertain. Sequencing was performed on blood. CDR3 protein: CASSLIFGADSSYEQYF. DNA of the CDR3: TGTGCCAGCAGTTTGATTTTTGGCGCTGATAGCTCCTACGAGCAGTACTTC.